The 3 T cell receptor beta chains given below trace back to one sample, sequenced in a study of T cell changes during pregnancy in multiple sclerosis. Sequenced by immunoSEQ multiplex PCR; TCRdb stores in-frame clones only, minus some. The sample yields about 67,000 clones, 80% to 95% seen once. Sequenced here: peripheral blood, sampled in the first trimester of pregnancy. Receptors originate from a female donor with multiple sclerosis, enrolled in a pregnancy study.

The chain recombines TRBV6-1 with TRBJ1-6, with 7 positions matching TRBD1. After removal of 6 bases from V and 10 bases from J, the junction contained 6 bases not matched to a gene. CDR1 and CDR2 (germline): MNHNS, SASEGT. This CDR3 has 13 amino acids. CDR3 sequence (DNA): TGTGCCAGCAGCGGTGACAGGGCATCACCCCTCCACTTT. This codes for CASSGDRASPLHF.

This chain uses TRBV7-8 with TRBJ2-1, with 7 bases matching TRBD2. Germline V gene sequence: CDR1 SGHVS, CDR2 FQNEAQ. V trimming: 3 bases; J trimming: 5 bases; junction bases outside the gene matches: 7. The CDR3 runs to 15 residues. For the CDR3, the DNA is TGTGCCAGCAGCTTTCTAAAGGGAGGGGACAATGAGCAGTTCTTC. Amino acid sequence: CASSFLKGGDNEQFF. The full variable domain, completed using reference TRBV7-8 and TRBJ2-1, is GAGVSQSPRYKVAKRGQDVALRCDPISGHVSLFWYQQALGQGPEFLTYFQNEAQLDKSGLPSDRFFAERPEGSVSTLKIQRTQQEDSAVYLCASSFLKGGDNEQFFGPGTRLTVL.

This clone was recorded once. The chain joins TRBV9 to TRBJ2-7; 11 nucleotides line up with TRBD2. The germline CDR1 and CDR2 sequences are SGDLS and YYNGEE. J was trimmed by 3 bases and V by 0 bases; bases with no gene match: 5. There are 16 residues in the CDR3. CDR3 coding DNA: TGTGCCAGCAGCGTAGGAGCGGGACTAGCGGACTACGAGCAGTACTTC. This sequence encodes CASSVGAGLADYEQYF.